Listed below are T cell receptor beta chains from one sample, sequenced in a study of PD-1 blockade in classical Hodgkin lymphoma. Measured with immunoSEQ multiplex PCR; TCRdb has only the in-frame clones, and not every one. The profile covers 9,500 to 10,000 clones, with approximately 77% appearing a single time and roughly 4.6% taken by the ten largest. The sequences come from CD4+ T cells from blood, collected before the fourth cycle of nivolumab. The receptors here all came from a human donor with classical Hodgkin lymphoma. Both conserved end residues are part of each CDR3. The D gene is left open where the match is weak. A clone size is listed for some rows: how often the clone was seen (once, few, many), or a class if it is expanded.

CDR3 protein: CASSLDRGGEAFF
CDR3 DNA: TGCGCCAGCAGCCTGGACCGAGGGGGTGAAGCTTTCTTT
J gene: TRBJ1-1
clone size: once
D gene: .
V gene: TRBV5-1

CDR3 protein: CASSRGSRVSNYGYTF
CDR3 DNA: TGTGCCAGCAGCCGGGGGTCCCGGGTTTCTAACTATGGCTACACCTTC
J gene: TRBJ1-2
clone size: .
D gene: .
V gene: TRBV7-8

CDR3 protein: CASSEGPGGMNTEAFF
CDR3 DNA: TGTGCCAGCAGTGAAGGACCCGGTGGAATGAACACTGAAGCTTTCTTT
J gene: TRBJ1-1
clone size: .
D gene: .
V gene: TRBV2

CDR3 protein: CASSLVAGSYNEQFF
CDR3 DNA: TGTGCCAGCAGTCTAGTCGCGGGCTCCTACAATGAGCAGTTCTTC
J gene: TRBJ2-1
clone size: .
D gene: .
V gene: TRBV27

CDR3 protein: CASRQGQGRSGANVLTF
CDR3 DNA: TGTGCCAGCAGGCAGGGACAGGGAAGGTCTGGGGCCAACGTCCTGACTTTC
J gene: TRBJ2-6
clone size: few
D gene: TRBD1
V gene: TRBV2

CDR3 protein: CASSSYEGETQYF
CDR3 DNA: TGTGCCAGCAGCTCTTACGAAGGAGAGACCCAGTACTTC
J gene: TRBJ2-5
clone size: .
D gene: .
V gene: TRBV5-4

CDR3 protein: CASSEASGGAFEQFF
CDR3 DNA: TGTGCCAGCAGTGAAGCTAGCGGGGGGGCTTTTGAGCAGTTCTTC
J gene: TRBJ2-1
clone size: .
D gene: TRBD2
V gene: TRBV6-1

CDR3 protein: CASDRGGNEKLFF
CDR3 DNA: TGTGCCTCCGACAGGGGGGGAAATGAAAAACTGTTTTTT
J gene: TRBJ1-4
clone size: medium-sized
D gene: TRBD1
V gene: TRBV30

CDR3 protein: CASSQGLGGSEQFF
CDR3 DNA: TGTGCCAGCAGCCAAGGACTGGGCGGCAGTGAGCAGTTCTTC
J gene: TRBJ2-1
clone size: .
D gene: .
V gene: TRBV11-2

CDR3 protein: CASSYSGSGRGYTF
CDR3 DNA: TGTGCCAGCAGTTATAGCGGATCGGGGCGAGGCTACACCTTC
J gene: TRBJ1-2
clone size: .
D gene: .
V gene: TRBV28

CDR3 protein: CASSLTSGFQETQYF
CDR3 DNA: TGTGCCAGCAGCTTAACTAGCGGATTTCAAGAGACCCAGTACTTC
J gene: TRBJ2-5
clone size: .
D gene: TRBD2
V gene: TRBV7-8

CDR3 protein: CASSRPGTGITEAFF
CDR3 DNA: TGTGCCAGCAGTCGTCCCGGGACAGGGATAACTGAAGCTTTCTTT
J gene: TRBJ1-1
clone size: .
D gene: TRBD1
V gene: TRBV28

CDR3 protein: CASSVATGTEAFF
CDR3 DNA: TGTGCCAGCAGCGTAGCTACGGGGACTGAAGCTTTCTTT
J gene: TRBJ1-1
clone size: .
D gene: .
V gene: TRBV9

CDR3 protein: CASSLDPIQETQYF
CDR3 DNA: TGTGCCAGCAGCTTAGATCCAATTCAGGAGACCCAGTACTTC
J gene: TRBJ2-5
clone size: once
D gene: .
V gene: TRBV7-9

CDR3 protein: CASSGQTYTEAFF
CDR3 DNA: TGTGCCAGCAGTGGACAGACCTACACTGAAGCTTTCTTT
J gene: TRBJ1-1
clone size: .
D gene: .
V gene: TRBV2

CDR3 protein: CASSLEAEGPQHF
CDR3 DNA: TGTGCCAGCAGCTTAGAGGCGGAAGGGCCCCAGCATTTT
J gene: TRBJ1-5
clone size: few
D gene: .
V gene: TRBV7-2

CDR3 protein: CASSYSIGRADTQYF
CDR3 DNA: TGTGCCAGCAGTTACTCGATCGGGCGTGCAGATACGCAGTATTTT
J gene: TRBJ2-3
clone size: .
D gene: .
V gene: TRBV6-5

CDR3 protein: CASSPGGGNTEAFF
CDR3 DNA: TGTGCCAGCAGTCCCGGCGGGGGGAACACTGAAGCTTTCTTT
J gene: TRBJ1-1
clone size: .
D gene: .
V gene: TRBV28

CDR3 protein: CASSLRSVVSYNEQFF
CDR3 DNA: TGTGCCAGCAGCCTCCGTTCGGTTGTCAGCTACAATGAGCAGTTCTTC
J gene: TRBJ2-1
clone size: .
D gene: .
V gene: TRBV5-5

CDR3 protein: CASSDPGHGGYTF
CDR3 DNA: TGTGCCAGCAGCGACCCGGGACATGGGGGCTACACCTTC
J gene: TRBJ1-2
clone size: .
D gene: .
V gene: TRBV7-3

CDR3 protein: CASREGGTARVGYTF
CDR3 DNA: TGTGCCAGCAGGGAGGGGGGGACAGCACGAGTTGGCTACACCTTC
J gene: TRBJ1-2
clone size: .
D gene: TRBD1
V gene: TRBV6-1

CDR3 protein: CASSSSVSGANVLTF
CDR3 DNA: TGTGCCAGCAGCTCCTCAGTCTCTGGGGCCAACGTCCTGACTTTC
J gene: TRBJ2-6
clone size: .
D gene: .
V gene: TRBV7-3

CDR3 protein: CATRRDSNQPQHF
CDR3 DNA: TGTGCCACCCGACGGGATAGCAATCAGCCCCAGCATTTT
J gene: TRBJ1-5
clone size: .
D gene: .
V gene: TRBV28

CDR3 protein: CATSRGISGKNIQYF
CDR3 DNA: TGTGCCACCTCCCGCGGCATTTCGGGCAAAAACATTCAGTACTTC
J gene: TRBJ2-4
clone size: .
D gene: .
V gene: TRBV19

CDR3 protein: CAISRAAGGGNTEAFF
CDR3 DNA: TGTGCCATCAGTAGGGCGGCAGGGGGCGGGAACACTGAAGCTTTCTTT
J gene: TRBJ1-1
clone size: .
D gene: TRBD1
V gene: TRBV10-3

CDR3 protein: CASSFTPVDGEAFF
CDR3 DNA: TGTGCCAGCAGCTTTACTCCGGTTGACGGTGAAGCTTTCTTT
J gene: TRBJ1-1
clone size: .
D gene: .
V gene: TRBV7-2

CDR3 protein: CASSYEPTVLVSPLHF
CDR3 DNA: TGTGCCAGCAGTTACGAGCCGACAGTTCTTGTGTCACCCCTCCACTTT
J gene: TRBJ1-6
clone size: few
D gene: .
V gene: TRBV6-5

CDR3 protein: CASSSSLLAKNIQYF
CDR3 DNA: TGTGCCAGCAGCTCCTCGCTTCTAGCCAAAAACATTCAGTACTTC
J gene: TRBJ2-4
clone size: .
D gene: .
V gene: TRBV5-4

CDR3 protein: CASSLVGGEREQFF
CDR3 DNA: TGTGCCAGCAGCTTGGTCGGGGGGGAGCGTGAGCAGTTCTTC
J gene: TRBJ2-1
clone size: .
D gene: TRBD2
V gene: TRBV5-5